This T cell receptor beta chain is drawn from a study of human T cells and chemical hapten exposure (dated by TCRdb to the early 2020s). As for the study more broadly: For sensitization, 2% DPC in acetone was applied to a roughly 2 cm by roughly 2 cm area of upper inner arm skin. Most of the patients in the cohort were female, and the cohort covered alopecia areata with under or over 50% scalp involvement, alopecia totalis and alopecia universalis. Patch testing was done on the upper back using Finn chambers containing 0.01% DPC, and results were scored after 6 days according to International Contact Dermatitis Research Group standards. The libraries were sequenced as a pool, and the TCR yield per sample differed mostly because of small variations in library volumes within the pool. Blood was sampled from patients pre-sensitization (week 0) and at 2, 6 and about 24 weeks after DPC sensitization. The study tracked peripheral blood TCR repertoire changes in vivo during primary and secondary sensitization to the hapten diphenylcyclopropenone (DPC) in alopecia patients. Nearly 30 alopecia patients provided blood for TCR sequencing at one to four time points (pre-sensitization, 2, 6 and 24 weeks). Throughout the study period of around 24 weeks, patients also received therapeutic DPC doses to the scalp every week. On the study overall, not on this receptor specifically: Repeated subsampling changed both the strength of the expansion versus patch-test correlation and the threshold at which the correlation became significant. A positive correlation was found between the number of PT1 expanded TCRs and patch test score, with significance reached at thresholds 8, 16 and 32 but not 4. No change with DPC sensitization was found in the number of TCRs above 1 in 1000 frequency, and no evidence of global repertoire structure alterations was found. Significantly more large CDR3 similarity clusters were formed by expanded TCRs than by pre-sensitization or healthy control sets, consistent with antigen-driven responses. Alopecia, a presumed autoimmune disease, was present in all patients, so the immune response of the patients might differ from that of healthy individuals.

The sample's time point, from its label and the paper: patch test 2, 6 weeks after DPC sensitization. What the treatment or condition label conveys for this sample: therapeutic diphenylcyclopropenone sensitization with weekly scalp DPC. At every patch-test visit, the blood draw took place before the patch test was put on. Patients were considered eligible if aged 18 to 70, diagnosed with alopecia and deemed suitable for DPC therapy, and patients were excluded if pregnant. Total RNA was extracted from unfractionated whole blood collected in Tempus Blood RNA tubes. V is pared back by 6 bases and J by 2 bases, with 10 bases lying between the germline termini. The CDR3 has 13 amino acids, counting the end cysteine and phenylalanine. CDR3 DNA is the only sequence kept; it has 39 bases, read in frame from the first base. The germline V gene (reference sequence) gives CDR1 as MNHEY and CDR2 as SMNVEV. This clonotype was seen many times. Which antigen it targets is not known. No base quality values were provided; no much bigger clone lies one nucleotide off.

The library was built by means of RACE. Sequencing was carried out with a NextSeq 500. During library preparation, unique molecular identifiers were attached to individual cDNA molecules so that TCRs could be counted quantitatively and reproducibly. From each blood RNA sample, both TCR alpha and TCR beta chains were sequenced. The authors' analysis ran thus. Samples had a median of roughly 98,000 TCRs, with a range from about 20,000 to 690,600. V, J and CDR3 annotation of the TCR reads was performed with the Decombinator software suite. For PS versus PT1 abundance plots, all samples were subsampled to the same number of TCRs (28,000). TCRs were defined as expanded if absent before sensitization and observed at least eight times at the 2-week time point. TCRdb cleaned the public reads at Q25 with fastp, built clones with MiXCR and kept in-frame beta chains. Duplicate CDR3 protein sequences are folded into a single record with the most common DNA and genes. The V and J calls shown here were made by TCRdb, not taken from the authors' results. This sample is represented by about 140,000 distinct CDR3 sequences; 12% of them were singletons. Less than 1.5% of the sample is in the top ten clones.

The sequence was obtained from a woman aged 45-65 years with alopecia areata. Some clones in this sample may be carry-over from other donors' samples. Sequencing used whole blood, obtained in connection with sensitization to the hapten diphenylcyclopropenone (DPC). The chain is assembled from TRBV27 and TRBJ1-1; the D segment could be TRBD1, given 5 matching bases. The base sequence is TGTGCCAGCAGCCCACAGGTAAACACTGAAGCTTTCTTT. It translates to CASSPQVNTEAFF.